The clone carrying this T cell receptor (delta chain) has only a few counts. This DNA's translation and the protein TCRdb lists, from a much larger clone, do not match at residue 9, likely due to a read error; the protein shown is translated from the DNA. TCRdb applied CATT to the RT-PCR reads for clone calling. The top ten hold about a third of the sample, which has around 2,700 delta-chain clones, about 1.8% seen once. The germline V gene encodes CDR1 GEAIGNYY and CDR2 EKD. V lost 3 bases and J lost 0; bases outside the gene matches: 17. The CDR3 consists of 19 residues. These data belong to a study of gamma-delta T cells after stem cell transplantation.

The sample consisted of gamma-delta T cells. This rearrangement joins TRDV2 to TRDJ1; 8 bases fit TRDD3. The source is a human donor. It is not recorded whose cells these are; they may come from a transplant donor. The CDR3 DNA reads as TGTGCCTGTGACCCGGTACTGGGGGGTACACAGTTGTACACCGATAAACTCATCTTT. As protein: CACDPVLGGTQLYTDKLIF.